A single count supports the clone carrying this T cell receptor beta chain. What it recognizes is unknown. The data originate from a study of T cell responses to AZD1222 COVID-19 vaccine. General study points: Receipt of two AZD1222 doses was followed by a rise in Spike-specific TCR breadth and depth.

V lost 2 bases and J lost 4, with 10 bases in between. Germline CDR1 SGHKS, CDR2 YYEKEE (reference sequence). The CDR3 is 14 residues long. Libraries were prepared by immunoSEQ multiplex PCR; TCRdb keeps only in-frame clonotypes and omits some of them. The data hold more than 110,000 clones, with approximately 90% observed a single time. The material sequenced was peripheral blood, taken on day 0 of AZD1222 vaccination. The rearrangement uses TRBV5-5 and TRBJ2-4; D possibly matches TRBD1 or TRBD2 (5 bases each). The receptor was derived from an adult in good health. Here the CDR3 reads CASSFRDGKNIQYF. CDR3 coding DNA: TGTGCCAGCAGCTTCCGGGACGGAAAAAACATTCAGTACTTC. The variable domain in full, completed from reference TRBV5-5 and TRBJ2-4, reads DAGVTQSPTHLIKTRGQQVTLRCSPISGHKSVSWYQQVLGQGPQFIFQYYEKEERGRGNFPDRFSARQFPNYSSELNVNALLLGDSALYLCASSFRDGKNIQYFGAGTRLSVL.